This is a list of T cell receptor beta chains from one sample in a study of siplizumab effects on memory and regulatory T cells. Repertoires were generated with immunoSEQ multiplex PCR, while TCRdb's copy carries only in-frame clones and drops some. The sample consists of more than 85,000 clones, just under 95% of them appearing once. Sample: CD4+ T cells sorted from blood. All receptors derive from a human donor in good health. CDR3s include the opening cysteine and the closing phenylalanine or tryptophan. D genes are given only for firm matches. For some rows the clone size is stated as once, few or many, or as a class when expanded; others skip it.

J gene,V gene,clone size,D gene,CDR3 DNA,CDR3 protein
TRBJ1-1,TRBV11-3,.,.,TGTGCCAGCAGCTCACGCACTGAAGCTTTCTTT,CASSSRTEAFF
TRBJ2-4,TRBV5-1,once,.,TGCGCCAGCAGCTTAATGGGGTTAAACATTCAGTACTTC,CASSLMGLNIQYF
TRBJ2-1,TRBV20-1,.,TRBD2,TGCAGTGCGCTAGCGGTTGAGCAGTTCTTC,CSALAVEQFF
TRBJ2-2,TRBV5-6,.,TRBD2,TGTGCCAGCAGCCTTTCGGGACTACTTTACACCGGGGAGCTGTTTTTT,CASSLSGLLYTGELFF
TRBJ2-2,TRBV4-1,few,.,TGCGCCAGCAGCCAATTGAACGGGGAGCTGTTTTTT,CASSQLNGELFF
TRBJ2-7,TRBV27,.,TRBD2,TGTGCCAGCAGTTCGTCACTAGCGGGCAACGAGCAGTACTTC,CASSSSLAGNEQYF
TRBJ2-2,TRBV29-1,.,.,TGCAGCGCCACCGCGGGGAGCACCGGGGAGCTGTTTTTT,CSATAGSTGELFF
TRBJ2-2,TRBV7-3,.,TRBD2,TGTGCCAGCAGCTTACTTTCTAGCGGGAGTGCGAACACCGGGGAGCTGTTTTTT,CASSLLSSGSANTGELFF
TRBJ2-7,TRBV7-3,.,.,TGTGCCAGCAGCTTAGGACTCCACTACGAGCAGTACTTC,CASSLGLHYEQYF
TRBJ1-5,TRBV19,.,.,TGTGCCAGTAGTATAGAGGCACAATATAGCAATCAGCCCCAGCATTTT,CASSIEAQYSNQPQHF
TRBJ2-5,TRBV29-1,.,.,TGCAGCGTTACCGGGACGAACCATGAGACCCAGTACTTC,CSVTGTNHETQYF
TRBJ2-5,TRBV19,.,.,TGTGCCAGTAGTACCCTACAGGGACAAGAGACCCAGTACTTC,CASSTLQGQETQYF
TRBJ2-2,TRBV2,.,TRBD2,TGTGCCAGCACCCGGACGGAAGCCTCTCTAGCGGGGGGGAGCGGGGAGCTGTTTTTT,CASTRTEASLAGGSGELFF
TRBJ2-2,TRBV19,.,.,TGTGCCAGTCACAGCTTCTCCGGGGAGCTGTTTTTT,CASHSFSGELFF
TRBJ2-5,TRBV6-1,.,.,TGTGCCAGCACCGGCGGAGGGGGCGGAGAGACCCAGTACTTC,CASTGGGGGETQYF
TRBJ2-5,TRBV7-3,.,TRBD1,TGTGCCAGCAGCTCAGGGACAGGGTGGGAAGAGACCCAGTACTTC,CASSSGTGWEETQYF
TRBJ2-5,TRBV6-5,.,.,TGTGCCAGCAGTTACGCGTCAGCTTGGGAGACCCAGTACTTC,CASSYASAWETQYF
TRBJ1-2,TRBV5-8,.,TRBD1,TGTGCCAGCAGCGTATCGACAGGGTTGGGCTATGGCTACACCTTC,CASSVSTGLGYGYTF
TRBJ2-1,TRBV7-8,.,.,TGTGCCAGCAGCTTAGCCCACACAGGCGAGCAGTTCTTC,CASSLAHTGEQFF
TRBJ2-1,TRBV20-1,.,.,TGCAGTGCTACTCTCAATGAGCAGTTCTTC,CSATLNEQFF
TRBJ2-6,TRBV7-3,.,TRBD1,TGTGCCAGCAGCTTAGGGACAGGGGACAGGTTTACCAACGTCCTGACTTTC,CASSLGTGDRFTNVLTF
TRBJ1-2,TRBV18,.,.,TGTGCCAGCTCACCATCGACAGGACCCTATGGCTACACCTTC,CASSPSTGPYGYTF
TRBJ2-2,TRBV11-2,.,.,TGTGCCAGCAGCTTCGGGTTGACGAACACCGGGGAGCTGTTTTTT,CASSFGLTNTGELFF
TRBJ2-7,TRBV7-2,.,TRBD1,TGTGCCAGCAGCTTAGATGGACAGGCTGACGAGCAGTACTTC,CASSLDGQADEQYF
TRBJ2-3,TRBV9,.,.,TGTGCCAGCAGCCTATTTAGTGAATGGGGCACAGATACGCAGTATTTT,CASSLFSEWGTDTQYF
TRBJ2-2,TRBV27,.,.,TGTGCCAGCAGTTTAGCGGGACTGAACACCGGGGAGCTGTTTTTT,CASSLAGLNTGELFF
TRBJ2-7,TRBV20-1,.,TRBD1,TGCAGTGCCAGGACAGGCTACGAGCAGTACTTC,CSARTGYEQYF
TRBJ1-5,TRBV25-1,once,TRBD1,TGTGCCAGCAGCCCCCGGACAGGAATCAATCAGCCCCAGCATTTT,CASSPRTGINQPQHF
TRBJ1-6,TRBV18,.,.,TGTGCCAGCTCTTCATCCACAGTCTCACCCCTCCACTTT,CASSSSTVSPLHF
TRBJ1-1,TRBV10-3,.,.,TGTGCCACCGGGTCCCCGAACACTGAAGCTTTCTTT,CATGSPNTEAFF
TRBJ1-1,TRBV11-2,.,.,TGTGCCAGCAGTTTAATGCTAGGGGCCACTGAAGCTTTCTTT,CASSLMLGATEAFF
TRBJ1-1,TRBV4-1,.,.,TGCGCCAGCAGCCAAGGGGTAAAGGGCACTGAAGCTTTCTTT,CASSQGVKGTEAFF
TRBJ1-1,TRBV4-2,.,.,TGTGCCAGCAGCCAAGCCCCGGCCCTTTCGAACACTGAAGCTTTCTTT,CASSQAPALSNTEAFF
TRBJ2-1,TRBV12-5,once,TRBD2,TGTGCTAGTGGTCCCGCTCAGGTAGCGGGAGGGGAGTATAATGAGCAGTTCTTC,CASGPAQVAGGEYNEQFF
TRBJ2-1,TRBV5-1,.,TRBD2,TGCGCCAGCGGGTCGGGGGGTGAGCAGTTCTTC,CASGSGGEQFF
TRBJ2-1,TRBV7-2,.,TRBD2,TGTGCCAGCAGCCAAGGGGCTAGCGGGGGCCACAATGAGCAGTTCTTC,CASSQGASGGHNEQFF
TRBJ2-1,TRBV11-2,.,TRBD2,TGTGCCAGCAGCCGGAGCGGGAGGGTTGTCTATGAGCAGTTCTTC,CASSRSGRVVYEQFF
TRBJ2-5,TRBV5-1,.,.,TGCGCCAGCAGCACCAAACAGGGAGAAGAGACCCAGTACTTC,CASSTKQGEETQYF
TRBJ2-3,TRBV6-1,.,.,TGTGCCAGCAGTGAAGGCGGCGCGGAGGCTCGCCGAGGCACAGATACGCAGTATTTT,CASSEGGAEARRGTDTQYF
TRBJ2-6,TRBV4-2,.,.,TGTGCCAGCAGCCAAGGGGGGTATGGGGCCAACGTCCTGACTTTC,CASSQGGYGANVLTF
TRBJ2-7,TRBV27,.,.,TGTGCCAGCAGTTTACGCCCTCCGAGCTCCTACGAGCAGTACTTC,CASSLRPPSSYEQYF
TRBJ1-2,TRBV7-2,.,.,TGTGCCAGCAGCTCCCCCCGGGGAAGTGGCTACACCTTC,CASSSPRGSGYTF
TRBJ2-3,TRBV11-2,.,TRBD2,TGTGCCAGCAGCTTCCCAACTGGGGGCGGGAGGGCCGCAGATACGCAGTATTTT,CASSFPTGGGRAADTQYF
TRBJ2-7,TRBV11-1,.,.,TGTGCCAGCAGCTTTACCGGGACCTACGAGCAGTACTTC,CASSFTGTYEQYF
TRBJ2-2,TRBV5-1,.,TRBD2,TGCGCCAGCAGCGGGCTTCTCGGGGGACTAGCGGGAGTTTCGAACACCGGGGAGCTGTTTTTT,CASSGLLGGLAGVSNTGELFF
TRBJ1-5,TRBV5-1,.,TRBD1,TGCGCCAGCAGCTCCGGGACAGGGAATCAGCCCCAGCATTTT,CASSSGTGNQPQHF
TRBJ2-7,TRBV5-4,.,.,TGTGCCAGCAGCCGAGGGGCAGGGGTAGGCTACGAGCAGTACTTC,CASSRGAGVGYEQYF
TRBJ1-4,TRBV2,.,TRBD1,TGTGCCAGCAGTAAAACAGGGGGCGAAGCAAAACTGTTTTTT,CASSKTGGEAKLFF
TRBJ2-7,TRBV11-3,.,.,TGTGCCAGCAGCTCGGGAAGCTCCTACGAGCAGTACTTC,CASSSGSSYEQYF
TRBJ1-1,TRBV6-5,.,.,TGTGCCAGCGAGGACGGACAAGTGACTGAAGCTTTCTTT,CASEDGQVTEAFF
TRBJ1-1,TRBV10-1,.,.,TGCGCCAGCAGTCCACAGGGATACGGCACTGAAGCTTTCTTT,CASSPQGYGTEAFF
TRBJ2-1,TRBV5-4,.,TRBD2,TGTGCCAGCAGCTTGGCTAGCGGGATCTACAATGAGCAGTTCTTC,CASSLASGIYNEQFF
TRBJ2-5,TRBV19,.,TRBD1,TGTGCCAGTAGACAGGGGGCGGGTGCGACCCAGTACTTC,CASRQGAGATQYF